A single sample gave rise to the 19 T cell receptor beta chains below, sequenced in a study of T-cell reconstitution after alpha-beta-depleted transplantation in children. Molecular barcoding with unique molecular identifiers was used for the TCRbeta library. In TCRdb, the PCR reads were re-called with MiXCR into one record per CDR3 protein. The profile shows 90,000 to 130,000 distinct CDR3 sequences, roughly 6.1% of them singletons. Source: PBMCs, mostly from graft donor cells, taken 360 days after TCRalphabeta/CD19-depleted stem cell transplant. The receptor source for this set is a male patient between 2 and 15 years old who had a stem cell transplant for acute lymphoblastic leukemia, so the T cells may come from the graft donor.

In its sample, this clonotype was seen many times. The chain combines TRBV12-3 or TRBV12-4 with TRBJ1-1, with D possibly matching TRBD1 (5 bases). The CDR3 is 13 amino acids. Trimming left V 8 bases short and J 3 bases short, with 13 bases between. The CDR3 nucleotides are TGTGCCAGCCAGACAGACTCGGACACTGAAGCTTTCTTT. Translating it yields CASQTDSDTEAFF.

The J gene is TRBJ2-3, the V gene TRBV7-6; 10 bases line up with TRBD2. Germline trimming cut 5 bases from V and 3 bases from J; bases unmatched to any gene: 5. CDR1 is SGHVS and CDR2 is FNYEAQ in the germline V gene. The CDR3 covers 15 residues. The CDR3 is CASSGAGGPTDTQYF. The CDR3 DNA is TGTGCCAGCAGCGGAGCGGGAGGGCCGACAGATACGCAGTATTTT. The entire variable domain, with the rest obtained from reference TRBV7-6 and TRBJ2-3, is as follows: GAGVSQSPRYKVTKRGQDVALRCDPISGHVSLYWYRQALGQGPEFLTYFNYEAQQDKSGLPNDRFSAERPEGSISTLTIQRTEQRDSAMYRCASSGAGGPTDTQYFGPGTRLTVL.

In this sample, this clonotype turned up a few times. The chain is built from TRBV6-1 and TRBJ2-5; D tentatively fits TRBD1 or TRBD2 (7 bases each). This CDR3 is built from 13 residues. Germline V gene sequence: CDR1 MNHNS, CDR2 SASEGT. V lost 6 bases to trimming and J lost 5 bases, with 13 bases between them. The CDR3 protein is CASSPQGGETQYF. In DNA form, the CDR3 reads TGTGCCAGCAGCCCCCAGGGGGGGGAGACCCAGTACTTC.

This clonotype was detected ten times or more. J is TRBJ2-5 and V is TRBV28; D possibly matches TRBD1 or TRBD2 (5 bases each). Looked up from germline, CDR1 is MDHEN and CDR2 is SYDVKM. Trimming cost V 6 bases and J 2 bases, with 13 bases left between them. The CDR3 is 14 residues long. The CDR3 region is CASSRDRVQETQYF. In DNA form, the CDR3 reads TGTGCCAGCAGCCGGGACCGCGTACAAGAGACCCAGTACTTC.

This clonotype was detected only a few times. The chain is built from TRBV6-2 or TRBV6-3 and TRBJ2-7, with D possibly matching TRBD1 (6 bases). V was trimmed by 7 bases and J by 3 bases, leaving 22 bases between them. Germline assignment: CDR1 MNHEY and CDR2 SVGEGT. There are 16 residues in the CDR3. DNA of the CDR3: TGTGCCAGCACTCCTATCTACAGGGAGAACGTCTACGAGCAGTACTTC. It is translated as CASTPIYRENVYEQYF.

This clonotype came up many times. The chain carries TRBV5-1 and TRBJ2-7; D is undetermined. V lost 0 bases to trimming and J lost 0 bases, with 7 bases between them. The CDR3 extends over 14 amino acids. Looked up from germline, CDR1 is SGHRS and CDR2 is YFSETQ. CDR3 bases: TGCGCCAGCAGCTTGGTAGGCTCCTCCTACGAGCAGTACTTC. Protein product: CASSLVGSSYEQYF.

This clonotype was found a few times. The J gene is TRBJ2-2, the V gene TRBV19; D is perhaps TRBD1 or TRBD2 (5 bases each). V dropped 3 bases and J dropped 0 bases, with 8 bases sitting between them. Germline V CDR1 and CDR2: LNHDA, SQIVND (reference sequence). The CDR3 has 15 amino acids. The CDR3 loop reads CASSIGTANTGELFF. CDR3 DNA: TGTGCCAGTAGTATCGGGACGGCGAACACCGGGGAGCTGTTTTTT.

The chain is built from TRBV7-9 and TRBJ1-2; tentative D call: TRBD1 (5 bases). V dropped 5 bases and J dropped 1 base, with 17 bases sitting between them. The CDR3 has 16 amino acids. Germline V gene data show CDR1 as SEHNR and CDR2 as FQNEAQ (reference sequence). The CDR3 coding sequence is TGTGCCAGCAGCCGGGACCCCCGAGGGTTTAACTATGGCTACACCTTC. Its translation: CASSRDPRGFNYGYTF.

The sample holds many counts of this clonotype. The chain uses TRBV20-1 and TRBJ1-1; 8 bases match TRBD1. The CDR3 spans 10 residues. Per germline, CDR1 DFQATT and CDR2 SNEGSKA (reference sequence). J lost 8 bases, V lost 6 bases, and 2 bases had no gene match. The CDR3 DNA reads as TGCAGTGCCAGGGACAGGGAAGCTTTCTTT. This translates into CSARDREAFF.

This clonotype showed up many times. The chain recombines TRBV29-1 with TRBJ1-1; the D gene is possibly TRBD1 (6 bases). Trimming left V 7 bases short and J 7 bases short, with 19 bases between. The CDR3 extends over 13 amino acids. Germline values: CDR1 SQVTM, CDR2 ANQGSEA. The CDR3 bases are TGCAGCGGCAATCCTACAGGGCTCCTTGAAGCTTTCTTT. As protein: CSGNPTGLLEAFF.

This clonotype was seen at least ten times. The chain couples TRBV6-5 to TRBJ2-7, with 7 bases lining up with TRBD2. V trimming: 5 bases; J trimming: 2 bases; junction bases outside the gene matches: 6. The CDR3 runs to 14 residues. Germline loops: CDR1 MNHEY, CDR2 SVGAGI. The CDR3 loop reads CASSTRLAPYEQYF. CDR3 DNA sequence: TGTGCCAGCAGTACGCGACTAGCCCCCTACGAGCAGTACTTC.

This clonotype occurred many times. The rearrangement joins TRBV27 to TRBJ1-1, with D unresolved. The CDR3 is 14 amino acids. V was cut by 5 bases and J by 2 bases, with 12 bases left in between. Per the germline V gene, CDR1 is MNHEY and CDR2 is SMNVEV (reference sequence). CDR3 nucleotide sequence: TGTGCCAGCAGTCTCCGACGGTTAAACACTGAAGCTTTCTTT. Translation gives CASSLRRLNTEAFF.

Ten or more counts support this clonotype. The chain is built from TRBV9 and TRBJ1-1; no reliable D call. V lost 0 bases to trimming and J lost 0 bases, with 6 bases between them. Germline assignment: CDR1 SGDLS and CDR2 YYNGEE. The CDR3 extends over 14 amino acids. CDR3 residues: CASSVVDLNTEAFF. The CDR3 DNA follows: TGTGCCAGCAGCGTAGTGGATTTGAACACTGAAGCTTTCTTT.

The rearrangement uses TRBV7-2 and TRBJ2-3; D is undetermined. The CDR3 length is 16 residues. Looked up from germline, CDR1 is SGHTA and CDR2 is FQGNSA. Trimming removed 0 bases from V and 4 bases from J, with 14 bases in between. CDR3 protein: CASSLAWEASADTQYF. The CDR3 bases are TGTGCCAGCAGCTTAGCCTGGGAAGCTTCGGCAGATACGCAGTATTTT. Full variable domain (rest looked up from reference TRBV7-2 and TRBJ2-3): GAGVSQSPSNKVTEKGKDVELRCDPISGHTALYWYRQSLGQGLEFLIYFQGNSAPDKSGLPSDRFSAERTGGSVSTLTIQRTQQEDSAVYLCASSLAWEASADTQYFGPGTRLTVL.

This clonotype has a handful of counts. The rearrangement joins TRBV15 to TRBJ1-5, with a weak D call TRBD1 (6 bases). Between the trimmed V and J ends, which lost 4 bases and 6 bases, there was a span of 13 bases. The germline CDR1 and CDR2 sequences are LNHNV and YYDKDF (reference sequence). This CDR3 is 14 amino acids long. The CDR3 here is CATSIYREGQPQHF. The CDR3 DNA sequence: TGTGCCACCAGCATCTACAGGGAGGGTCAGCCCCAGCATTTT. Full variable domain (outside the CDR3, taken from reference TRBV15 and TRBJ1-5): DAMVIQNPRYQVTQFGKPVTLSCSQTLNHNVMYWYQQKSSQAPKLLFHYYDKDFNNEADTPDNFQSRRPNTSFCFLDIRSPGLGDTAMYLCATSIYREGQPQHFGDGTRLSIL.

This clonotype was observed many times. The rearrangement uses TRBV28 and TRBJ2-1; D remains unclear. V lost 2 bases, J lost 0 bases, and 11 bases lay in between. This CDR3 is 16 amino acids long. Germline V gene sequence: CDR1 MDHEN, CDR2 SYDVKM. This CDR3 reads CASSLLQVGSYNEQFF. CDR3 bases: TGTGCCAGCAGTTTACTCCAGGTCGGCTCCTACAATGAGCAGTTCTTC.

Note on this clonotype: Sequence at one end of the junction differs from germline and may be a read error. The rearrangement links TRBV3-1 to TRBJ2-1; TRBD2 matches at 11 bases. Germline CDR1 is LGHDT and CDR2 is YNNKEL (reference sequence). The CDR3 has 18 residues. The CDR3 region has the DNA TGTGCCAGCTGCCAAGAGATCCCTAGCGGGGGGACCTACAATGAGCAGTTCTTC. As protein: CASCQEIPSGGTYNEQFF.

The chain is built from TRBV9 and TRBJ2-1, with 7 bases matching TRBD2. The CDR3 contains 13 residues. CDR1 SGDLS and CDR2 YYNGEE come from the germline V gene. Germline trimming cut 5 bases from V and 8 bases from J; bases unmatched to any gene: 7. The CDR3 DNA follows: TGTGCCAGCAGTCTAGCGGTAAAGGATGAGCAGTTCTTC. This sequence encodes CASSLAVKDEQFF.

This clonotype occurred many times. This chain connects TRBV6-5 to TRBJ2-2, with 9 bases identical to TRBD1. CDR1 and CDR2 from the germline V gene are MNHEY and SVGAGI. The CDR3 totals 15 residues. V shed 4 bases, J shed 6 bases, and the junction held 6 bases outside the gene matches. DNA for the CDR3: TGTGCCAGCAGTTTTCGGGACAGGGTACCCGGGGAGCTGTTTTTT. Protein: CASSFRDRVPGELFF.